Listed below are T cell receptor beta chains from one sample, sequenced in a study of blood T cell repertoires in COVID-19. Clones were sequenced by immunoSEQ multiplex PCR, and TCRdb holds only the in-frame ones, with some missing. The table records 300,000 to 400,000 clones, 85% to 90% of them present only once. Material: peripheral blood. The receptor source for this set is a woman aged 45-65 years with active or convalescent COVID-19. Each CDR3 is given with its conserved first and last residue. Each record gives: D gene, J gene, CDR3 length, V gene, clone size, CDR3 protein, CDR3 DNA. D genes are given only for firm matches. Rows give clone size only sometimes, using once, few, many, or a class for an expanded clone.

D: .; J: TRBJ2-4; length: 13; V: TRBV19; size: .; CDR3: CASSIDRNKIQYF; DNA: TGTGCCAGTAGTATCGACAGGAATAAAATTCAGTACTTC
D: .; J: TRBJ1-1; length: 15; V: TRBV6-1; size: .; CDR3: CASSEVRGANTEAFF; DNA: TGTGCCAGCAGTGAAGTTCGGGGGGCGAACACTGAAGCTTTCTTT
D: TRBD2; J: TRBJ2-7; length: 15; V: TRBV5-1; size: .; CDR3: CASSLAGTSGYEQYF; DNA: TGCGCCAGCAGCCTAGCCGGGACTAGCGGATACGAGCAGTACTTC
D: TRBD2; J: TRBJ2-2; length: 16; V: TRBV7-3; size: .; CDR3: CASSPRGGDGTGELFF; DNA: TGTGCCAGCAGCCCCCGGGGGGGAGACGGCACCGGGGAGCTGTTTTTT
D: .; J: TRBJ1-4; length: 14; V: TRBV7-2; size: .; CDR3: CASSYSRGNEKLFF; DNA: TGTGCCAGCAGCTACTCAAGGGGGAATGAAAAACTGTTTTTT
D: TRBD1; J: TRBJ1-5; length: 16; V: TRBV28; size: .; CDR3: CASSSGQGAYNQPQHF; DNA: TGTGCCAGCAGTTCCGGACAGGGGGCTTACAATCAGCCCCAGCATTTT
D: .; J: TRBJ2-1; length: 11; V: TRBV7-2; size: once; CDR3: CATTGYYEQFF; DNA: TGTGCCACCACGGGGTACTATGAGCAGTTCTTC
D: TRBD1; J: TRBJ1-1; length: 12; V: TRBV29-1; size: .; CDR3: CSVFDRDTEAFF; DNA: TGCAGCGTATTTGACAGGGACACTGAAGCTTTCTTT
D: .; J: TRBJ2-1; length: 15; V: TRBV19; size: .; CDR3: CASNPGVVTYNEQFF; DNA: TGTGCCAGTAACCCAGGGGTTGTGACGTACAATGAGCAGTTCTTC
D: .; J: TRBJ2-2; length: 13; V: TRBV18; size: .; CDR3: CASSQQDTGELFF; DNA: TGTGCCAGCTCACAACAGGACACCGGGGAGCTGTTTTTT